A single sample gave rise to the 5 T cell receptor beta chains below, sequenced in a study of blood T cell repertoires in COVID-19. Produced via immunoSEQ multiplex PCR; TCRdb's table is partial and in-frame only. The sample comprises hundreds of thousands of clones, under 90% of which are singletons, and around 2.3% rests with the top ten. The material sequenced was peripheral blood. These receptors were collected from a woman in her thirties or forties with active or convalescent COVID-19.

The chain joins TRBV25-1 to TRBJ2-7, with a tentative D call TRBD1 (6 bases). The CDR3 consists of 13 residues. Trimming took 4 bases from V and 3 from J, leaving 10 bases between them. Per germline, CDR1 MGHDK and CDR2 SYGVNS. CDR3 bases: TGTGCCAGCAGTGTCCGGGACAACTACGAGCAGTACTTC. It encodes CASSVRDNYEQYF.

This chain joins TRBV30 and TRBJ1-1, with 8 nucleotides matching TRBD1. The CDR3 covers 17 residues. V was pared by 1 base and J by 3 bases, with 13 bases of the junction left unmatched. Germline CDR1 reads GTSNPN; CDR2 reads SVGIG (reference sequence). The DNA of the CDR3 is TGTGCCTGGAGTGGTCAGGGGGCCCAAAATAGTGACACTGAAGCTTTCTTT. Protein sequence: CAWSGQGAQNSDTEAFF.

The V gene is TRBV6-2 or TRBV6-3, the J gene TRBJ1-1; D possibly corresponds to TRBD1 (5 bases). Germline V CDR1 and CDR2: MNHEY, SVGEGT. The CDR3 is 15 amino acids. V was clipped by 6 bases and J by 1 base, with 15 bases between them. Written as DNA, the CDR3 is TGTGCCAGCAGCAACTTGGACAAGCCGAACACTGAAGCTTTCTTT. This translates into CASSNLDKPNTEAFF.

The chain links TRBV4-2 to TRBJ2-3, with TRBD2 matching over 7 bases. Germline CDR1 is LGHNA and CDR2 is YNFKEQ. The CDR3 sequence is 16 residues long. With V trimmed by 1 base and J by 0 bases, 4 bases remained unmatched. The CDR3 reads CASSQGERGSTDTQYF. The CDR3 region has the DNA TGTGCCAGCAGCCAAGGAGAGCGGGGTAGCACAGATACGCAGTATTTT.

This rearrangement joins TRBV5-1 to TRBJ1-3, with TRBD1 as a possible D gene (6 bases). V lost 0 bases and J 0 bases, leaving 19 bases between the germline ends. The CDR3 spans 19 residues. The V gene's germline CDR1 is SGHRS and CDR2 YFSETQ. The CDR3 nucleotides are TGCGCCAGCAGCTTGGAGGGGCTCGGGGGGCCTAGCTCTGGAAACACCATATATTTT. Protein sequence: CASSLEGLGGPSSGNTIYF.